This T cell receptor beta chain originates from a study of blood T cell repertoires in COVID-19. Across the study: Both acute and convalescent COVID-19 samples were obtained from the United States, Italy and Spain.

The CDR3 runs 14 residues. The ends were cut back, 5 bases at V and 0 bases at J, with 7 bases in the middle. Germline CDR1 and CDR2: KGHDR and SFDVKD. Profiling relied on immunoSEQ multiplex PCR, and the TCRdb table lists in-frame clones only, not all of them. The sample holds around 80,000 clones, approximately 83% seen once. The V and J genes are TRBV24-1 and TRBJ1-5, with D unresolved. The clonotype was recovered from a human donor in a cohort sampled during active COVID-19. Sequenced sample: peripheral blood. This chain's CDR3 is CATSGAYSNQPQHF. The CDR3 region has the DNA TGTGCCACCAGTGGGGCTTATAGCAATCAGCCCCAGCATTTT.